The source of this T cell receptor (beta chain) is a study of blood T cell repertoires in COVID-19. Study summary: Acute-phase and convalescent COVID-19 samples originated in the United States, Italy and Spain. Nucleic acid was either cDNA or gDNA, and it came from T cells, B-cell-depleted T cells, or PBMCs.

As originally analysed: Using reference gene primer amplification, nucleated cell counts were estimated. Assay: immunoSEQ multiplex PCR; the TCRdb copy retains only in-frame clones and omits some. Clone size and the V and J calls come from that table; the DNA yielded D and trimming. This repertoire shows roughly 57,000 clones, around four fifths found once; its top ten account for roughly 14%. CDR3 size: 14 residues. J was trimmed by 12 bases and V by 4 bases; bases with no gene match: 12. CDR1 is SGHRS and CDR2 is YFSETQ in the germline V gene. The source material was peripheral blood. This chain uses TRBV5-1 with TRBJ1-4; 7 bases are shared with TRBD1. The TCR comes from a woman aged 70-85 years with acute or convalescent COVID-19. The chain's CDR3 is CASSLSKGARELFF. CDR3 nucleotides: TGCGCCAGCAGCCTAAGTAAGGGGGCGAGGGAACTGTTTTTT.